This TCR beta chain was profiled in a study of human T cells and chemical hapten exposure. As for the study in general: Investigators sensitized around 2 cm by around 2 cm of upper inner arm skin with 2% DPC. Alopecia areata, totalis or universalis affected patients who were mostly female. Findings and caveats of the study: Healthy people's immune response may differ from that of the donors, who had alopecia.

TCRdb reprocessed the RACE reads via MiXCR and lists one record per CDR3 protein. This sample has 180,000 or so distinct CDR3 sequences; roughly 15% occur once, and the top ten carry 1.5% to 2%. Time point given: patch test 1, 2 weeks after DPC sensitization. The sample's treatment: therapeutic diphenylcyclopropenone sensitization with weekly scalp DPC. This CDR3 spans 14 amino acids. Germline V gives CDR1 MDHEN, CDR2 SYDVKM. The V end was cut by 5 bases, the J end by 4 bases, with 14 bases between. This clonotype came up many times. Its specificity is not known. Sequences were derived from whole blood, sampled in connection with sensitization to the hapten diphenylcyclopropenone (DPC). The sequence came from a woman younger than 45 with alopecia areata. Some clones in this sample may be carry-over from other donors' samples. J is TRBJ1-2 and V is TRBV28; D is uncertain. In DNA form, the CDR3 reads TGTGCCAGCAGTCCCCCCATCGGGAGCTATGGCTACACCTTC. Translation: CASSPPIGSYGYTF.